This TCR beta chain was documented in a study of T cells after yellow fever vaccination. Study information: Where fractions had low cell numbers, libraries were prepared from them with the SMART-Seq v4 Ultra Low Input RNA kit.

Using its own MiXCR run on the 5' RACE reads, TCRdb lists one record per CDR3 protein. The sample includes more than 200,000 distinct CDR3 sequences, around 3.5% of them seen just once. This clonotype was observed many times. The CDR3 covers 15 residues. The germline V gene has CDR1 SQVTM and CDR2 ANQGSEA. V lost 1 base and J 6 bases, leaving 13 bases between the germline ends. The clonotype originates from a man younger than 30 who received the YFV17D yellow fever vaccine. This chain links TRBV29-1 with TRBJ1-6; D perhaps matches TRBD1 (5 bases). The sample was PBMCs, taken 15 days after the yellow fever booster vaccination. CDR3 protein: CSVEVRGVSNSPLHF. CDR3 in DNA: TGCAGCGTTGAAGTGAGAGGGGTGAGTAATTCACCCCTCCACTTT.